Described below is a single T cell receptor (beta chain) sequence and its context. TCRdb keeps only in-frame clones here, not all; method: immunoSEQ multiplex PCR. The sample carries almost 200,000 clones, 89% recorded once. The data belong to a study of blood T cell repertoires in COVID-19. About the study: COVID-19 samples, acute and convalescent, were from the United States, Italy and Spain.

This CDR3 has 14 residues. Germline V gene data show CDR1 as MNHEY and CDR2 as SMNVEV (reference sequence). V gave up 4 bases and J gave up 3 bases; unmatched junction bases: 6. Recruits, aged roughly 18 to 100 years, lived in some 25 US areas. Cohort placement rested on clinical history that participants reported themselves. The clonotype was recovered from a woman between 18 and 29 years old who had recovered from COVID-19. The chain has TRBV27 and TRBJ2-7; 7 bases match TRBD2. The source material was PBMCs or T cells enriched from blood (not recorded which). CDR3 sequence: CASSSASGLYEQYF. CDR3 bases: TGTGCCAGCAGTTCGGCTAGCGGCCTCTACGAGCAGTACTTC.